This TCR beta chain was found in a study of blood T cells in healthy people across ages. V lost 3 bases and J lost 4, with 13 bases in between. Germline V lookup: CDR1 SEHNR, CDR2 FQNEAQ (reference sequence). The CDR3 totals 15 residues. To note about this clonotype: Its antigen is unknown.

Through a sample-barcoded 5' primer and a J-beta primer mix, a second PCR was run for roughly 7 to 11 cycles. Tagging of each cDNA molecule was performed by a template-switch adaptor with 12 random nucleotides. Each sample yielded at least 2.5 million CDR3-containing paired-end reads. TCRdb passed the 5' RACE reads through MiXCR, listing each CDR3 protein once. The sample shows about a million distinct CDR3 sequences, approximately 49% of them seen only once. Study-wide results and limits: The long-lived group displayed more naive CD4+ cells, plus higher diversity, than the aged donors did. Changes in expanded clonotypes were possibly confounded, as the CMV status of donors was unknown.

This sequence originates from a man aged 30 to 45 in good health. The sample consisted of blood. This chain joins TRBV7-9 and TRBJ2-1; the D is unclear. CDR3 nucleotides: TGTGCCAGCAGCTTGGCCGTTGACCCTTACAATGAGCAGTTCTTC. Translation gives CASSLAVDPYNEQFF.